This is a list of T cell receptor beta chains from one sample in a study of early T cells in non-severe SARS-CoV-2 infection. TCRdb analysed the 5' RACE reads with MiXCR anew, one entry per CDR3 protein. The table records 20,000 to 25,000 distinct CDR3 sequences, more than 4% of them present only once. The sequenced material came from whole blood. The receptor source for this set is an adult who was a healthcare worker with PCR-confirmed SARS-CoV-2 infection or an uninfected control (not recorded which). Each CDR3 is given with its conserved first and last residue. Fields, in order: D gene, clone size, J gene, V gene, CDR3 protein, CDR3 DNA. D genes are given only for firm matches. Only some rows state a clone size, as once, few, many or a class for expanded clones.

TRBD2 | few | TRBJ2-1 | TRBV5-3 | CARFGTSDTYNEQFF | TGTGCCAGATTCGGGACTAGCGACACCTACAATGAGCAGTTCTTC
NA | many | TRBJ1-6 | TRBV7-5 | CISVPEATRIERSPLHF | NA
TRBD2 | few | TRBJ2-1 | TRBV20-1 | CSAGTSGDNNEQFF | TGCAGTGCCGGGACTAGCGGGGACAACAATGAGCAGTTCTTC
NA | many | TRBJ2-1 | TRBV10-3 | CAISESTWLYEQFF | TGTGCCATCAGTGAGTCGACGTGGCTCTATGAGCAGTTCTTC
NA | medium-sized | TRBJ1-5 | TRBV29-1 | CSVEVGKSNQPQHF | TGCAGCGTTGAAGTAGGAAAGAGCAATCAGCCCCAGCATTTT
NA | many | TRBJ1-1 | TRBV5-1 | CASSYEGTEAFF | TGCGCCAGCAGCTATGAGGGCACTGAAGCTTTCTTT
NA | NA | TRBJ2-1 | TRBV11-3 | CASSLQGTVLDEQFF | TGTGCCAGCAGCTTACAGGGTACCGTTCTTGATGAGCAGTTCTTC
TRBD2 | many | TRBJ2-5 | TRBV20-1 | CSAQLSGALQETQYF | TGCAGTGCTCAGCTTAGCGGGGCTCTCCAAGAGACCCAGTACTTC
NA | many | TRBJ2-2 | TRBV10-1 | CASSEGGFAGELFF | TGCGCCAGCAGTGAAGGCGGGTTTGCCGGGGAGCTGTTTTTT
TRBD1 | many | TRBJ2-5 | TRBV6-5 | CASSTGQVETQYF | TGTGCCAGCAGTACGGGACAGGTGGAGACCCAGTACTTC
TRBD1 | few | TRBJ2-2 | TRBV19 | CASRQGASYTGELFF | TGTGCCAGTAGGCAGGGGGCTAGTTACACCGGGGAGCTGTTTTTT
NA | many | TRBJ2-7 | TRBV14 | CASSQTRLMEQYF | TGTGCCAGCAGCCAAACACGCTTAATGGAGCAGTACTTC
TRBD1 | NA | TRBJ2-4 | TRBV19 | CASSIQGAAKNIQYF | TGTGCCAGTAGTATCCAGGGGGCTGCCAAAAACATTCAGTACTTC
TRBD1 | many | TRBJ2-1 | TRBV27 | CASTPRQGFNEQFF | TGTGCCAGCACCCCCCGACAGGGTTTCAATGAGCAGTTCTTC
NA | NA | TRBJ2-3 | TRBV7-2 | CASSLAEISTDTQYF | TGTGCCAGCAGCTTAGCGGAAATATCCACAGATACGCAGTATTTT
NA | NA | TRBJ2-3 | TRBV7-6 | CASSFSGGGSSTDTQYF | TGTGCCAGCAGCTTCAGTGGGGGAGGCTCCTCCACAGATACGCAGTATTTT
NA | many | TRBJ1-1 | TRBV29-1 | CSVGDNMNTEAFF | TGCAGCGTTGGGGACAACATGAACACTGAAGCTTTCTTT
NA | many | TRBJ1-1 | TRBV9 | CASSVEGYHTEAFF | TGTGCCAGCAGCGTAGAGGGGTATCACACTGAAGCTTTCTTT
TRBD1 | many | TRBJ2-5 | TRBV5-1 | CAIPTGPKETQYF | TGCGCCATCCCGACAGGGCCCAAAGAGACCCAGTACTTC
NA | many | TRBJ2-1 | TRBV12-2 | CASRFGGRDNEQFF | TGTGCAAGTCGCTTTGGGGGGAGGGACAATGAGCAGTTCTTC
TRBD2 | NA | TRBJ2-1 | TRBV11-2 | CASSFTSGSYNEQFF | TGTGCCAGCAGCTTCACTAGCGGCTCCTACAATGAGCAGTTCTTC
NA | many | TRBJ2-3 | TRBV7-2 | CASSLTWVGADTQYF | TGTGCCAGCAGCTTAACGTGGGTCGGCGCAGATACGCAGTATTTT
TRBD2 | many | TRBJ2-5 | TRBV6-5 | CASSYLAGGQETQYF | TGTGCCAGCAGTTACCTGGCGGGGGGACAAGAGACCCAGTACTTC
NA | NA | TRBJ2-7 | TRBV20-1 | CSARLPTGEREEQYF | TGCAGTGCTAGACTGCCTACGGGGGAACGAGAGGAGCAGTACTTC
TRBD1 | few | TRBJ2-7 | TRBV11-2 | CASSPLRDSNYEQYF | TGTGCCAGCAGCCCCCTCCGGGACAGTAACTACGAGCAGTACTTC
NA | few | TRBJ2-1 | TRBV7-7 | CASSLDRDNEQFF | TGTGCTAGCAGCTTAGATCGGGACAATGAGCAGTTCTTC
NA | many | TRBJ1-1 | TRBV25-1 | CASSGVQAAGEAFF | TGTGCCAGCAGTGGCGTTCAGGCGGCAGGGGAAGCTTTCTTT
NA | NA | TRBJ1-2 | TRBV11-2 | CASSLVRPGVSYGYTF | TGTGCCAGCAGCTTAGTTCGTCCGGGCGTTTCGTATGGCTACACCTTC
NA | few | TRBJ1-1 | TRBV12-3/TRBV12-4 | CASSFSSGDTEAFF | TGTGCCAGCAGTTTCTCCTCAGGGGACACTGAAGCTTTCTTT
NA | NA | TRBJ2-1 | TRBV13 | CASSSALQNEQFF | TGTGCCAGCAGCTCAGCCCTCCAGAATGAGCAGTTCTTC
TRBD1 | NA | TRBJ1-2 | TRBV2 | CAGTGGYGYTF | TGTGCCGGGACAGGGGGATATGGCTACACCTTC
NA | few | TRBJ2-2 | TRBV12-3/TRBV12-4 | CASSFKGGADTGELFF | TGTGCCAGCAGTTTCAAAGGTGGTGCCGACACCGGGGAGCTGTTTTTT